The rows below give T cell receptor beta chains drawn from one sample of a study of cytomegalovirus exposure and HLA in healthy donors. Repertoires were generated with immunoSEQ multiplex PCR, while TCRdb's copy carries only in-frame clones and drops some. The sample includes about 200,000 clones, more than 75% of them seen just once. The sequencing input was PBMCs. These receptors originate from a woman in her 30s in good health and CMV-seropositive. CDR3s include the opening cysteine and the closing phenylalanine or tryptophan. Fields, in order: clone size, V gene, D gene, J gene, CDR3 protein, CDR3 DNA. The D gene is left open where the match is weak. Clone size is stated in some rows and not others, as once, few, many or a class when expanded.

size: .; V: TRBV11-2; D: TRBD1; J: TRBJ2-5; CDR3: CASSKGQQETQYF; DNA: TGTGCCAGCAGCAAGGGACAGCAAGAGACCCAGTACTTC
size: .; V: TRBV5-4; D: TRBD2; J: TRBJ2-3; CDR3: CASSLGLAGNTDTQYF; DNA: TGTGCCAGCAGCTTGGGACTAGCGGGAAACACAGATACGCAGTATTTT
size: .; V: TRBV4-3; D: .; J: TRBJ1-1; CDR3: CASSQDPSGGGAEAFF; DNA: TGCGCCAGCAGCCAAGATCCATCGGGCGGAGGGGCTGAAGCTTTCTTT
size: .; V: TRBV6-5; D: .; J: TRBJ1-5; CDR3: CASSEEAVNQPQHF; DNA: TGTGCCAGCAGTGAAGAGGCAGTCAATCAGCCCCAGCATTTT
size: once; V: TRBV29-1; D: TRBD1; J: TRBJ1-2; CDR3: CSVADRGIYGYTF; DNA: TGCAGCGTTGCCGACAGGGGGATCTATGGCTACACCTTC
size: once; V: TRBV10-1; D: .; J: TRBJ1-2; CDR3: CASSGEEVWGYTF; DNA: TGCGCCAGCAGTGGTGAAGAGGTGTGGGGCTACACCTTC
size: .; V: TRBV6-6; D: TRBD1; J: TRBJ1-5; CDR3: CASAAGGQGAQPQHF; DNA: TGTGCCAGCGCGGCCGGTGGGCAGGGGGCTCAGCCCCAGCATTTT
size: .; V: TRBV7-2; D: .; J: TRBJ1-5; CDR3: CASSLGGGQPQHF; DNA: TGTGCCAGCAGCTTAGGAGGGGGACAGCCCCAGCATTTT
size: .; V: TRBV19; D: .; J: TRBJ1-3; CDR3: CASSHTGGHGNTIYF; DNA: TGTGCCAGTAGTCATACCGGGGGGCATGGAAACACCATATATTTT
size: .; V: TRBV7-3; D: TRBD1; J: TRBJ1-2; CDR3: CASSFPDRGSVEGYTF; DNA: TGTGCCAGCAGCTTTCCAGACAGGGGCAGTGTGGAGGGCTACACCTTC
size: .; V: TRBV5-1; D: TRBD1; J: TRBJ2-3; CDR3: CASRPRTGDLDTQYF; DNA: TGCGCCAGCCGTCCGAGGACAGGCGATTTAGATACGCAGTATTTT
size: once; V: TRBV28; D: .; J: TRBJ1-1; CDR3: CASSPTVRETEAFF; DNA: TGTGCCAGCAGTCCGACAGTTAGAGAGACTGAAGCTTTCTTT
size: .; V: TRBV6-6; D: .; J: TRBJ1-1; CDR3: CASSYSQSAEAFF; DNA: TGTGCCAGCAGTTACTCTCAGAGCGCTGAAGCTTTCTTT
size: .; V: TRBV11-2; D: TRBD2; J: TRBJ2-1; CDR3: CASLAELNNEQFF; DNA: TGTGCCAGCCTAGCGGAGTTGAATAATGAGCAGTTCTTC
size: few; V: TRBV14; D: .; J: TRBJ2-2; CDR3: CASSPFLAGTGELFF; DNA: TGTGCCAGCAGCCCCTTCCTGGCGGGGACCGGGGAGCTGTTTTTT
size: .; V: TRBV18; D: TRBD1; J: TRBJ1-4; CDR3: CASSPGTANEKLFF; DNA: TGTGCCAGCTCACCTGGGACAGCTAATGAAAAACTGTTTTTT
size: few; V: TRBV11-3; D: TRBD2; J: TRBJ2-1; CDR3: CASSGGTSGRMNEQFF; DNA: TGTGCCAGCAGCGGTGGGACTAGCGGGAGGATGAATGAGCAGTTCTTC
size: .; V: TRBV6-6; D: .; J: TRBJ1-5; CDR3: CASGRQVINQPQHF; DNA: TGTGCCAGCGGAAGACAGGTGATCAATCAGCCCCAGCATTTT
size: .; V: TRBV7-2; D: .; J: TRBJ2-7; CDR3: CASSLVYGREQYF; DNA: TGTGCCAGCAGCTTAGTATACGGTCGCGAGCAGTACTTC
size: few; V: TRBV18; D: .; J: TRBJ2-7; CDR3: CASSPPIRVYEQYF; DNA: TGTGCCAGCTCACCACCGATCAGGGTCTACGAGCAGTACTTC
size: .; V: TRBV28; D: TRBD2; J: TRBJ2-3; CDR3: CASRLSGGDTQYF; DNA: TGTGCCAGCAGACTCTCCGGGGGGGATACGCAGTATTTT
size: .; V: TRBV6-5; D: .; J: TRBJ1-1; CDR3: CASARFGHLNTEAFF; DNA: TGTGCCAGCGCGCGGTTCGGACACTTGAACACTGAAGCTTTCTTT
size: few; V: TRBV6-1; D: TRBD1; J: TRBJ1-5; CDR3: CASSASTGGWQPQHF; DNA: TGTGCCAGCAGTGCTTCGACAGGGGGTTGGCAGCCCCAGCATTTT
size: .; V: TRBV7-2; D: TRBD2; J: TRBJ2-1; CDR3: CASSLEAGGPNEQFF; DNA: TGTGCCAGCAGCTTAGAAGCGGGAGGGCCCAATGAGCAGTTCTTC
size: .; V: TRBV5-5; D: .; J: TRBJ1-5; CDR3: CASSLTGSNQPQHF; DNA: TGTGCCAGCAGCTTGACGGGGTCTAATCAGCCCCAGCATTTT
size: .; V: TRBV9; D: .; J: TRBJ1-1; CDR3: CASSVGPLMNTEAFF; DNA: TGTGCCAGCAGCGTAGGGCCCCTCATGAACACTGAAGCTTTCTTT
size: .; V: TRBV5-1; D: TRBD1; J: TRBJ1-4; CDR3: CASSPTRGREYNEKLFF; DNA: TGCGCCAGCAGCCCTACAAGGGGGCGGGAATATAATGAAAAACTGTTTTTT
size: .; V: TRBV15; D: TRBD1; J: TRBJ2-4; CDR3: CATRLTGTGGIQYF; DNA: TGTGCCACCCGATTGACCGGGACAGGGGGCATTCAGTACTTC
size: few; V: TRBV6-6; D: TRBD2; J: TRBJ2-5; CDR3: CASSSTSVQETQYF; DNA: TGTGCCAGCAGTTCTACTAGCGTCCAAGAGACCCAGTACTTC
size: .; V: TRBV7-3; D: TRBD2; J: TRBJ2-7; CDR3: CASSLLNSLREGWRGEQYF; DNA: TGTGCCAGCAGCCTCCTTAATAGTCTCCGGGAGGGTTGGAGGGGAGAGCAGTACTTC
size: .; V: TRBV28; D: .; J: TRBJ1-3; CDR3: CASSPPDRNFGNTIYF; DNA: TGTGCCAGCAGTCCGCCCGACAGGAACTTCGGAAACACCATATATTTT
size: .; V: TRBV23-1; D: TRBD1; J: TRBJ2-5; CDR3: CASSQSRITGGETQYF; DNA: TGCGCCAGCAGTCAATCACGGATAACAGGGGGGGAGACCCAGTACTTC
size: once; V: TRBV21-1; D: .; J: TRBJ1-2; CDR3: CASSRLSPYGYTF; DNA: TGTGCCAGCAGCAGACTTTCCCCCTATGGCTACACCTTC
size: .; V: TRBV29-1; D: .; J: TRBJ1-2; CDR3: CSVKGGDYGYTF; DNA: TGCAGCGTTAAGGGGGGGGACTATGGCTACACCTTC
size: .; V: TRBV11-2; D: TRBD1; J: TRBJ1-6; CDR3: CASSSSGTGDSPLHF; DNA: TGTGCCAGCAGCTCGTCCGGGACAGGAGATTCACCCCTCCACTTT
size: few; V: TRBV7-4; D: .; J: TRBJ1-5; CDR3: CASSLERGNQPQHF; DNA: TGTGCCAGCAGCTTAGAGCGTGGCAATCAGCCCCAGCATTTT
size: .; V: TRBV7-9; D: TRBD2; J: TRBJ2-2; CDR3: CASFLSGSVTGELFF; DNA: TGTGCCAGCTTCCTCAGCGGGAGTGTCACCGGGGAGCTGTTTTTT